This record covers a single TCR beta chain. As yet, its antigen is unknown. This CDR3 region has 16 residues. Germline loops: CDR1 MNHEY, CDR2 SMNVEV (reference sequence). Trimming took off 3 bases at V and 2 bases at J, with 13 bases between the two ends. This record comes from a study of cytomegalovirus exposure and HLA in healthy donors. Study-wide findings and caveats: Altogether, some 170 TCR beta chains were recorded as cytomegalovirus-associated.

PCR involved 60 Vbeta and 13 Jbeta primers. Data came from immunoSEQ multiplex PCR; TCRdb stores just in-frame clones and leaves some out. The table has roughly 110,000 clones, more than 65% seen once; the top ten hold 4.2%. Input material: PBMCs. The receptor's source is a male donor in good health and CMV-seronegative. The J gene is TRBJ2-2, the V gene TRBV27; D remains unclear. As DNA, the CDR3 is TGTGCCAGCAGTTTCATCACGAGACAAAACACCGGGGAGCTGTTTTTT. It yields the protein CASSFITRQNTGELFF.